This T cell receptor (beta chain) was captured by sequencing in a study of CD8+ T cells in alopecia areata. General study results and limits: Unlike in mice, where it was clearer, TCR sharing across patients was less clear, possibly HLA-related.

Reverse transcription of extracted RNA yielded cDNA, which provided the sequencing template. The table came from immunoSEQ multiplex PCR; TCRdb's copy has only in-frame clones and leaves some out. In the table there are some 150,000 clones, roughly 60% of which are singletons. Turning to this clone: The antigen is unknown.

What was sequenced was CD8+ T cells sorted from blood. The sequence was obtained from a human donor in good health.

CDR3 nucleotides: TGTGCCAGCAGCTTGGGACCGTACCCAGGGACCGGGGAGCTGTTTTTT. Its protein product is CASSLGPYPGTGELFF. The V call is TRBV11-2, the J call TRBJ2-2; D assignment may be TRBD1 or TRBD2 (5 bases each). The CDR3 length is 16 residues. Deletions cut 3 bases from V and 5 bases from J, with 16 bases between. Germline V gene lookup returns CDR1 SGHAT and CDR2 FQNNGV.